The next 30 T cell receptor beta chains were all read from a single sample in a study of read filtering for tumor transcriptome and immune sequencing. From about 400 ng of RNA, a library with molecular barcoded alpha/delta and beta/gamma adaptors was made. From the reads, TCRdb called clonotypes with MiXCR, one entry per CDR3 protein. The sample includes tens of thousands of distinct CDR3 sequences, 20% to 25% seen only once; the top ten take 17%. Sequences were obtained from a population of CD138-negative cells sorted from bone marrow. All receptors derive from a donor aged 40 or older with multiple myeloma.

Ten or more counts support this clonotype. This CDR3 is CASSSRQLDTGELFF. In DNA form, the CDR3 reads TGTGCCAGCAGCTCACGACAGCTGGACACCGGGGAGCTGTTTTTT. This chain joins TRBV11-3 and TRBJ2-2, with a possible D match to TRBD1 (5 bases). The CDR3 has 15 residues. Looked up from germline, CDR1 is SGHNT and CDR2 is YENEEA. V gave up 4 bases and J gave up 3 bases, with 12 bases separating them.

The chain recombines TRBV7-2 with TRBJ2-7; D unclear. The V and J ends lost 2 bases and 3 bases respectively, with 11 bases between them. Germline V lookup: CDR1 SGHTA, CDR2 FQGNSA. This CDR3 region has 14 residues. As DNA, the CDR3 is TGTGCCAGCAGCTTATCTGGTGGAAGCTACGAGCAGTACTTC. Protein sequence: CASSLSGGSYEQYF. The full variable domain, rest sourced from reference TRBV7-2 and TRBJ2-7, is GAGVSQSPSNKVTEKGKDVELRCDPISGHTALYWYRQSLGQGLEFLIYFQGNSAPDKSGLPSDRFSAERTGGSVSTLTIQRTQQEDSAVYLCASSLSGGSYEQYFGPGTRLTVT.

This clonotype was found many times. The gene calls are TRBV28 and TRBJ2-7, with a weak D call TRBD1 (5 bases). Trimming shortened V by 6 bases and J by 1 base, and 16 bases separated the two germline ends. The CDR3 is 15 amino acids. Per the germline V gene, CDR1 is MDHEN and CDR2 is SYDVKM. CDR3: CASREEGAYSYEQYF. Here the CDR3 DNA reads TGTGCCAGCAGGGAAGAAGGGGCCTATTCCTACGAGCAGTACTTC.

This clonotype was seen ten or more times. V and J are TRBV28 and TRBJ2-7; D gene uncertain. CDR1 and CDR2 (germline): MDHEN, SYDVKM. With 1 base removed from V and 2 bases from J, the gap between germline ends came to 9 bases. The CDR3 loop spans 14 amino acids. The CDR3 nucleotides are TGTGCCAGCAGTTTATCGGACGGAGCCTACGAGCAGTACTTC. Amino acid sequence: CASSLSDGAYEQYF. Supplemented by reference TRBV28 and TRBJ2-7, the full variable domain reads DVKVTQSSRYLVKRTGEKVFLECVQDMDHENMFWYRQDPGLGLRLIYFSYDVKMKEKGDIPEGYSVSREKKERFSLILESASTNQTSMYLCASSLSDGAYEQYFGPGTRLTVT.

This chain links TRBV6-5 with TRBJ2-7; D might be TRBD1 (6 bases). There are 13 residues in the CDR3. In germline, CDR1 is MNHEY, CDR2 SVGAGI. V was clipped by 2 bases and J by 5 bases, with 10 bases between them. The chain's CDR3 is CASSYVAGDEQYF. The CDR3 DNA follows: TGTGCCAGCAGTTACGTAGCAGGGGACGAGCAGTACTTC.

V is TRBV10-3 and J is TRBJ1-5, with 8 bases identical to TRBD1. The germline gives CDR1 ENHRY, CDR2 SYGVKD. The CDR3 extends over 13 amino acids. V trimming: 6 bases; J trimming: 4 bases; junction bases outside the gene matches: 2. The CDR3 DNA reads TGTGCCATCAGGAGACAGGGGAATCAGCCCCAGCATTTT. Translated: CAIRRQGNQPQHF.

Notes on this clonotype: In this CDR3 the conserved last residue, phenylalanine or tryptophan, is missing, so a read error is likely. The chain links TRBV6-1 to TRBJ1-4; no clear D gene. The germline gives CDR1 MNHNS, CDR2 SASEGT. Trimming cost V 6 bases and J 7 bases, with 12 bases left between them. There are 13 residues in the CDR3. The CDR3: CASRWATSEKLFL. In nucleotides, the CDR3 is TGTGCCAGCAGGTGGGCCACAAGTGAAAAACTGTTTCTT.

The rearrangement uses TRBV4-1 and TRBJ2-1; D possibly corresponds to TRBD2 (5 bases). The V gene's germline CDR1 is MGHRA and CDR2 YSYEKL. The CDR3 has 14 residues. V lost 3 bases, J lost 8 bases, and 14 bases lay in between. CDR3 in amino acids: CASSHRESRDEQFF. CDR3 coding DNA: TGCGCCAGCAGCCACCGGGAAAGCCGGGATGAGCAGTTCTTC.

This clonotype came up many times. The chain employs TRBV10-3 and TRBJ2-1; 11 nucleotides align to TRBD2. The CDR3 loop spans 16 amino acids. V lost 7 bases and J lost 5; bases outside the gene matches: 10. Germline lookup yields CDR1 ENHRY and CDR2 SYGVKD. The CDR3 coding sequence is TGTGCCATCAACGATCCCGGGACTAGCGGAAACAATGAGCAGTTCTTC. It codes for CAINDPGTSGNNEQFF.

About this clonotype: With a much larger clone just one base away, this may be a read error. The chain has TRBV5-1 and TRBJ2-3; 15 nucleotides line up with TRBD2. Per the germline V gene, CDR1 is SGHRS and CDR2 is YFSETQ. CDR3 length: 17 residues. The V and J ends lost 4 bases and 5 bases, in that order; junction bases with no gene match: 8. CDR3 DNA: TGCGCCAGCAGCCAAGGACTAGCGGGAGGGCGCATAGATACGCAGTATTTT. Residues: CASSQGLAGGRIDTQYF.

This clonotype showed up just a few times. V is TRBV29-1 and J is TRBJ2-3; 9 bases are shared with TRBD2. CDR3 size: 15 residues. Germline CDR1 and CDR2: SQVTM and ANQGSEA. J lost 2 bases, V lost 7 bases, and 10 bases had no gene match. This CDR3 is CSACLSGGLTDTQYF. DNA of the CDR3: TGCAGCGCCTGCCTTAGCGGGGGCCTCACAGATACGCAGTATTTT.

As concerns this clonotype: A much larger clone differs from this one at a single base, so this may be a read error. The chain has TRBV5-8 and TRBJ2-7; 7 bases line up with TRBD2. Germline CDR1 SGHTS, CDR2 YDEGEE. This CDR3 contains 13 residues. The CDR3 nucleotides read TGTACCAGCAGCCCAGAAACGCGGGGGGAGCAGTACTTC. It is translated as CTSSPETRGEQYF.

In this sample, this clonotype turned up a few times. The chain couples TRBV5-1 to TRBJ1-1; D remains unclear. This CDR3 is built from 16 residues. CDR1 is SGHRS, CDR2 YFSETQ, per germline. V was shortened by 0 bases and J by 0 bases, with 12 bases between the two germline ends. The CDR3 bases are TGCGCCAGCAGCTTGGGGCCCCCGGGCATGAACACTGAAGCTTTCTTT. Protein: CASSLGPPGMNTEAFF.

Many counts were recorded for this clonotype. The gene calls are TRBV7-3 and TRBJ2-3; no clear D. CDR3 size: 14 residues. Deletions cut 5 bases from V and 0 bases from J, with 9 bases between. In germline, CDR1 is SGHTA, CDR2 FQGTGA. The CDR3: CASSPLSSTDTQYF. CDR3 coding DNA: TGTGCCAGCAGCCCCCTTTCTAGCACAGATACGCAGTATTTT.

This clonotype was counted at least ten times. The chain links TRBV20-1 to TRBJ2-5; 7 bases fit TRBD2. Germline V lookup: CDR1 DFQATT, CDR2 SNEGSKA (reference sequence). Trimming removed 6 bases from V and 3 bases from J; junction bases left unmatched: 10. The CDR3 runs 14 residues. CDR3 bases: TGCAGTGCCGAGCGGGGAGGACCAGAAGAGACCCAGTACTTC. It specifies CSAERGGPEETQYF.

The sample holds many counts of this clonotype. The V and J genes are TRBV28 and TRBJ1-1, with D unclear. CDR1 and CDR2 (germline): MDHEN, SYDVKM. The CDR3 has 12 residues. V was cut by 7 bases and J by 3 bases, with 9 bases left in between. In DNA form, the CDR3 reads TGTGCCAGCAAACAGTTCCACACTGAAGCTTTCTTT. This sequence encodes CASKQFHTEAFF.

With respect to this clonotype: This likely traces to a read error, being one base from a far larger clone. The CDR3 here is CASSPLSVNTVAFF. The CDR3 coding sequence is TGTGCCAGCAGTCCGTTGAGTGTGAACACTGTAGCTTTCTTT. The chain links TRBV12-3 or TRBV12-4 to TRBJ1-1; D remains unclear. This CDR3 comprises 14 residues.

This clonotype was picked up many times. V usage is TRBV4-1 and J usage is TRBJ2-1; 9 positions agree with TRBD2. Per the germline V gene, CDR1 is MGHRA and CDR2 is YSYEKL. The CDR3 is 17 amino acids. Losses at the gene ends were 3 bases for V and 0 bases for J; bases not matched to a gene: 6. The CDR3 protein is CASSHGLAGSSYNEQFF. The CDR3 DNA sequence: TGCGCCAGCAGCCATGGGCTAGCGGGGAGCTCCTACAATGAGCAGTTCTTC.

Concerning this clonotype: This is likely a read error, given that the CDR3 carries no conserved phenylalanine or tryptophan at its end. This rearrangement joins TRBV6-1 to TRBJ2-3; 9 nucleotides match TRBD2. Germline-derived CDR1 and CDR2 are MNHNS and SASEGT. CDR3 length: 16 residues. In nucleotides, the CDR3 is TGTGCCAGCAGCGAAGCCGGCGGGGGGGTCACAGATACGCAGTATTCT. Encoded protein: CASSEAGGGVTDTQYS.

This clonotype was seen many times. The chain carries TRBV6-2 or TRBV6-3 and TRBJ2-1; 7 bases are a match to TRBD2. CDR3 size: 15 residues. Germline-derived CDR1 and CDR2 are MNHEY and SVGEGT. V was pared by 5 bases and J by 8 bases, with 12 bases of the junction left unmatched. This CDR3 reads CASSTALAGVYEQFF. DNA for the CDR3: TGTGCCAGCAGTACCGCTCTTGCGGGAGTATATGAGCAGTTCTTC.

At least ten counts were recorded for this clonotype. The V and J genes are TRBV20-1 and TRBJ2-5; D is unclear. V lost 4 bases, J lost 3 bases, and 18 bases lay in between. This CDR3 is 15 amino acids long. The germline V gene has CDR1 DFQATT and CDR2 SNEGSKA (reference sequence). This CDR3 is CSATLFGSVEETQYF. CDR3 bases: TGCAGTGCTACCCTATTCGGCTCCGTCGAAGAGACCCAGTACTTC.

There are many counts of this clonotype. CDR3 DNA: TGTGCCAGCACCGAATGGGGCGGGAGCACCTACGAGCAGTACTTC. It yields the protein CASTEWGGSTYEQYF. This chain connects TRBV7-8 to TRBJ2-7; 7 positions agree with TRBD2. The CDR3 is 15 amino acids. CDR1 is SGHVS and CDR2 is FQNEAQ in the germline V gene. Trimming removed 7 bases from V and 2 bases from J; junction bases left unmatched: 11.

This chain uses TRBV6-1 with TRBJ1-5, with a weak D call TRBD1 (6 bases). The CDR3 covers 16 residues. The V gene lost 7 bases and the J gene lost 1 base, with 17 bases spanning the gap. Germline V gene data show CDR1 as MNHNS and CDR2 as SASEGT. CDR3 sequence reads: CASKTTGAGSNQPQHF. The CDR3 nucleotides read TGTGCCAGCAAAACGACGGGGGCGGGGAGCAATCAGCCCCAGCATTTT.

This clonotype was observed at least ten times. The genes are TRBV11-1 and TRBJ2-1; 9 bases are a match to TRBD1. Germline V gives CDR1 SGHAT, CDR2 FQDESV (reference sequence). This CDR3 is built from 15 residues. J lost 7 bases, V lost 2 bases, and 6 bases had no gene match. The CDR3 loop reads CASSLRQGEGNEQFF. In DNA, the CDR3 is TGTGCCAGCAGCTTACGACAGGGGGAGGGAAATGAGCAGTTCTTC.

The rearrangement links TRBV28 to TRBJ1-1, with a possible D match to TRBD1 (5 bases). Trimming left V 6 bases short and J 1 base short, with 12 bases between. This CDR3 has 14 amino acids. Germline V CDR1 and CDR2: MDHEN, SYDVKM. CDR3 coding DNA: TGTGCCAGCAGCGTATACACAGGGAACACTGAAGCTTTCTTT. Translation gives CASSVYTGNTEAFF.

This clonotype occurred a few times. For the CDR3, the DNA is TGTGCCAGCAGTACTAGCGATAAAGAGACCCAGTACTTC. Amino acid sequence: CASSTSDKETQYF. The V and J genes are TRBV2 and TRBJ2-5, with 7 bases matching TRBD2. From germline, CDR1 is SNHLY and CDR2 FYNNEI. The trim removed 5 bases at V and 3 bases at J, leaving 3 bases unmatched. The CDR3 extends over 13 amino acids.

This clonotype came up a few times. The chain carries TRBV2 and TRBJ1-2; 9 bases map to TRBD1. V was pared by 6 bases and J by 0 bases, with 5 bases of the junction left unmatched. The V gene's germline CDR1 is SNHLY and CDR2 FYNNEI. The CDR3 has 15 residues. The CDR3, as DNA: TGTGCCAGCAGGGGCGGACAGGGGTCTAACTATGGCTACACCTTC. Its translation is CASRGGQGSNYGYTF.

The chain recombines TRBV11-3 with TRBJ2-7; D is possibly TRBD1 (6 bases). Per germline, CDR1 SGHNT and CDR2 YENEEA. Between the trimmed V and J ends, which lost 6 bases and 5 bases, there was a span of 8 bases. This CDR3 is 11 amino acids long. The CDR3 spells CASRNRDEQYF. CDR3 coding DNA: TGTGCCAGCAGGAACAGGGACGAGCAGTACTTC.

This clonotype was counted many times. The chain recombines TRBV6-5 with TRBJ1-1; D call uncertain. This CDR3 spans 13 amino acids. Germline lookup yields CDR1 MNHEY and CDR2 SVGAGI. V shed 1 base and J shed 1 base, with 4 bases lying between them. The CDR3 nucleotides read TGTGCCAGCAGTTACTATAAGAACACTGAAGCTTTCTTT. Amino acids: CASSYYKNTEAFF.

A few counts support this clonotype. This chain links TRBV28 with TRBJ1-2; 8 nucleotides align to TRBD1. V shed 3 bases and J 8 bases; nucleotides not matched to a gene: 2. CDR3 size: 12 residues. CDR1 MDHEN and CDR2 SYDVKM come from the germline V gene. The CDR3 sequence: CASSFRDRGYTF. The CDR3 nucleotides read TGTGCCAGCAGTTTTCGGGACAGGGGCTACACCTTC.